This is a list of T cell receptor beta chains from one sample in a study of OX40 agonist ivuxolimab in advanced cancers. Some clones are missing from TCRdb's copy, which holds only in-frame ones; the method was immunoSEQ multiplex PCR. The sample has 40,000 to 60,000 clones, 79% seen once. The sample in question was CD4+ or CD8+ T cells sorted from blood, obtained in a trial of the OX40 agonist ivuxolimab. These receptors were collected from an adult with an advanced solid tumor such as melanoma, head and neck, liver or kidney cancer. The CDR3 runs from the conserved cysteine through the conserved F or W. The D gene is left open where the match is weak. Expanded clones are given a class, and other clones once, few, many or no size at all.

>TRBV5-1|TRBJ2-7|TRBD1|.
TGCGCCAGCAGCTTAGTCCCGGGACAGGGTATGAGCTCCTACGAGCAGTACTTC
CASSLVPGQGMSSYEQYF
>TRBV6-6|TRBJ1-2|.|.
TGTGCCAGCGGGTATGGCTACACCTTC
CASGYGYTF
>TRBV15|TRBJ2-5|.|.
TGTGCCACCAGCAGAGATTGGCCGCCGATAGAAGAGACCCAGTACTTC
CATSRDWPPIEETQYF
>TRBV25-1|TRBJ2-3|.|.
TGTGCCAGCAGTAGAAGGACATCAGATACGCAGTATTTT
CASSRRTSDTQYF
>TRBV19|TRBJ1-2|.|.
TGTGCCAGTACCCTGGAGGGGTTCCATGGCTACACCTTC
CASTLEGFHGYTF
>TRBV12-5|TRBJ1-2|.|.
TGTGCTAGTGGTTTGGATGGGAACTATGGCTACACCTTC
CASGLDGNYGYTF
>TRBV19|TRBJ1-3|.|.
TGTGCCAGTACCCCGGACTCTGGAAACACCATATATTTT
CASTPDSGNTIYF
>TRBV7-9|TRBJ2-3|TRBD2|.
TGTGCCAGCAGCTCCACTAGCGGGGGCGGCGATACGCAGTATTTT
CASSSTSGGGDTQYF
>TRBV12-5|TRBJ2-3|.|.
TGTGCTAGTGGTTTGTCCTCCTCAGCGGATACGCAGTATTTT
CASGLSSSADTQYF
>TRBV5-4|TRBJ1-2|TRBD1|.
TGTGCCAGCAGACGGGGACAGGGCAGTGACGGTGGCTACACCTTC
CASRRGQGSDGGYTF
>TRBV6-4|TRBJ1-5|.|.
TGTGCCAGCAGTGAGTCAGGTGGTAGCAATCAGCCCCAGCATTTT
CASSESGGSNQPQHF
>TRBV9|TRBJ2-7|TRBD2|.
TGTGCCAGCAGCCCGCGGACGGGGGGGGAGCAGTACTTC
CASSPRTGGEQYF
>TRBV7-3|TRBJ2-2|.|once
TGTGCCAGCAGCCGTAGACAGGTCCGGAACACCGGGGAGCTGTTTTTT
CASSRRQVRNTGELFF
>TRBV30|TRBJ1-2|.|few
TGTGCCTGGAGCGGCCGCTCAGGGGAGTACTATGGCTACACCTTC
CAWSGRSGEYYGYTF
>TRBV18|TRBJ2-7|.|.
TGTGCCAGCTCACCCGTCGGGAGTAGCTCCTACGAGCAGTACTTC
CASSPVGSSSYEQYF
>TRBV7-9|TRBJ2-1|TRBD2|.
TGTGCCAGCAGCTGGAGCGGGAGTCGCGATGAGCAGTTCTTC
CASSWSGSRDEQFF
>TRBV28|TRBJ1-5|TRBD1|.
TGTGCCAGCAGTATAACCACAGGGGACCATCAGCCCCAGCATTTT
CASSITTGDHQPQHF
>TRBV7-2|TRBJ1-5|TRBD1|few
TGTGCCAGCGGTTACGGCAGGGGGTCTAATCAGCCCCAGCATTTT
CASGYGRGSNQPQHF
>TRBV11-2|TRBJ1-1|.|few
TGTGCCAGCAGCTTAATAGACCGGCCGAACACTGAAGCTTTCTTT
CASSLIDRPNTEAFF
>TRBV29-1|TRBJ2-5|.|.
TGCAGCGTTGATGCCTGGGGCGAAGAGACCCAGTACTTC
CSVDAWGEETQYF
>TRBV2|TRBJ2-3|.|.
TGTGCCAGCAGTGAAGTCCCACCCAAGGAGTATTTT
CASSEVPPKEYF
>TRBV2|TRBJ1-5|.|.
TGTGCCAGCAGTGAGGTGGGGCAGCCCCAGCATTTT
CASSEVGQPQHF
>TRBV27|TRBJ2-7|TRBD1|once
TGTGCCAGCAGCCTTTCCCGGGACAGGGGGAGGGAGCAGTACTTC
CASSLSRDRGREQYF
>TRBV18|TRBJ2-3|.|.
TGTGCCAGCTCACTCGCGGGAAGCACAGATACGCAGTATTTT
CASSLAGSTDTQYF
>TRBV18|TRBJ1-1|TRBD1|.
TGTGCCAGCTCACCGGGACAGGATTGGAACACTGAAGCTTTCTTT
CASSPGQDWNTEAFF
>TRBV18|TRBJ2-6|.|.
TGTGCCAGCTCACCACGGGGGGAAAGTGGGGCCAACGTCCTGACTTTC
CASSPRGESGANVLTF
>TRBV19|TRBJ1-1|.|.
TGTGCCAGTAGTCTTACAGTCAGGAACACTGAAGCTTTCTTT
CASSLTVRNTEAFF
>TRBV7-3|TRBJ2-1|TRBD1|.
TGTGCCAGCAGCCTAGACGGGACAGGTAGCAATGAGCAGTTCTTC
CASSLDGTGSNEQFF
>TRBV7-8|TRBJ2-3|TRBD2|.
TGTGCCAGCAGCTTACGCCTTATGGGACTAATACGCACAGATACGCAGTATTTT
CASSLRLMGLIRTDTQYF
>TRBV11-3|TRBJ2-2|.|.
TGTGCCAGCAGGTCCACCGGGGAGCTGTTTTTT
CASRSTGELFF
>TRBV30|TRBJ1-5|TRBD1|.
TGTGCCTGGTCGACAGGGACGTCGTATAGCAATCAGCCCCAGCATTTT
CAWSTGTSYSNQPQHF
>TRBV19|TRBJ1-2|TRBD1|.
TGTGCCAGTACCCCCGGCGAGGGACAGGGAAACTATGGCTACACCTTC
CASTPGEGQGNYGYTF
>TRBV5-1|TRBJ2-2|.|.
TGCGCCAGCACGGAGGTACAGTACACCGGGGAGCTGTTTTTT
CASTEVQYTGELFF
>TRBV9|TRBJ1-4|.|few
TGTGCCAGCTCCCGGGAGAATAATGAAAAACTGTTTTTT
CASSRENNEKLFF
>TRBV6-4|TRBJ2-6|.|.
TGTGCCCTGACGGTTCCCGGGGCCAACGTCCTGACTTTC
CALTVPGANVLTF
>TRBV28|TRBJ1-2|TRBD1|.
TGTGCCAGCAGTTCCCGGACAGGAGCCTATGGCTACACCTTC
CASSSRTGAYGYTF
>TRBV6-5|TRBJ1-1|.|medium-sized
TGTGCCAGCAGTTGGTCACAGGACAACACTGAAGCTTTCTTT
CASSWSQDNTEAFF
>TRBV6-5|TRBJ1-2|.|.
TGTGCCAGCCAGCGGGGTCAGGATGGCTACACCTTC
CASQRGQDGYTF
>TRBV15|TRBJ1-5|.|.
TGTGCCACCAGCAGAGCCACTCTATGGAATCAGCCCCAGCATTTT
CATSRATLWNQPQHF
>TRBV30|TRBJ1-1|.|.
TGTGCCTGGAGTCAATGGGGTGATTATTATAGGACTGAAGCTTTCTTT
CAWSQWGDYYRTEAFF
>TRBV7-2|TRBJ1-5|.|.
TGTGCCAGCAGCTTAACAAGCAATCAGCCCCAGCATTTT
CASSLTSNQPQHF